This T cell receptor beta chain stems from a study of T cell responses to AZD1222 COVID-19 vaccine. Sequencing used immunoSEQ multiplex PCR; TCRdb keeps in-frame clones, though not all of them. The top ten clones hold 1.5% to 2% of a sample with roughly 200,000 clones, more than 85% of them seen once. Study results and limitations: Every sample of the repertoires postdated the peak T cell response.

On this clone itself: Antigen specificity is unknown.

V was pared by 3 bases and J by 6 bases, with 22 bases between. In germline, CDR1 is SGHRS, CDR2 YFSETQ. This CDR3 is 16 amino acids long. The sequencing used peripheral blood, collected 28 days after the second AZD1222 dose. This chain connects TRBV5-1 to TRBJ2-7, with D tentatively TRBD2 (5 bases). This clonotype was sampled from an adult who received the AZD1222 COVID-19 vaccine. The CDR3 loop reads CASSSEGGLIHGEQYF. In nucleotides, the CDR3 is TGCGCCAGCAGCTCGGAAGGTGGACTGATTCACGGCGAGCAGTACTTC.